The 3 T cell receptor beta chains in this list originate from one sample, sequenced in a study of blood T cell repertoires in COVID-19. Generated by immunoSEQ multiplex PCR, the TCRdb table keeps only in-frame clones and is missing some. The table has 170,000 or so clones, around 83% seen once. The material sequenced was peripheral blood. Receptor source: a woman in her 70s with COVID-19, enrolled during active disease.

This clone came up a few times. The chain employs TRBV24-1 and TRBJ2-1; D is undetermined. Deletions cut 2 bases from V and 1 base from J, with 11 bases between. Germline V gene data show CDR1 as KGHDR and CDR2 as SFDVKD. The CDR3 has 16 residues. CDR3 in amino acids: CATSDSRLESYNEQFF. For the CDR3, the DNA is TGTGCCACCAGTGATTCTCGACTCGAATCCTACAATGAGCAGTTCTTC.

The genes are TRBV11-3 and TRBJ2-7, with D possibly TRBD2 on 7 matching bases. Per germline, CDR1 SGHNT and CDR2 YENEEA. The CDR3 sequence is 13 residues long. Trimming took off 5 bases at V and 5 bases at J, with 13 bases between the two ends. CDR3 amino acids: CASSPRGAHEQYF. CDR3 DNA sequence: TGTGCCAGCAGCCCCCGGGGGGCACACGAGCAGTACTTC.

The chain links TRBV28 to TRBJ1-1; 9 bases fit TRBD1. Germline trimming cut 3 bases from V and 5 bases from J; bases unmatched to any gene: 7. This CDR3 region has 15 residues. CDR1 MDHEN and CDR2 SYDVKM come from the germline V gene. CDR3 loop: CASSFHRGLGTEAFF. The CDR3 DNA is TGTGCCAGCAGTTTCCACAGGGGGCTCGGGACTGAAGCTTTCTTT.